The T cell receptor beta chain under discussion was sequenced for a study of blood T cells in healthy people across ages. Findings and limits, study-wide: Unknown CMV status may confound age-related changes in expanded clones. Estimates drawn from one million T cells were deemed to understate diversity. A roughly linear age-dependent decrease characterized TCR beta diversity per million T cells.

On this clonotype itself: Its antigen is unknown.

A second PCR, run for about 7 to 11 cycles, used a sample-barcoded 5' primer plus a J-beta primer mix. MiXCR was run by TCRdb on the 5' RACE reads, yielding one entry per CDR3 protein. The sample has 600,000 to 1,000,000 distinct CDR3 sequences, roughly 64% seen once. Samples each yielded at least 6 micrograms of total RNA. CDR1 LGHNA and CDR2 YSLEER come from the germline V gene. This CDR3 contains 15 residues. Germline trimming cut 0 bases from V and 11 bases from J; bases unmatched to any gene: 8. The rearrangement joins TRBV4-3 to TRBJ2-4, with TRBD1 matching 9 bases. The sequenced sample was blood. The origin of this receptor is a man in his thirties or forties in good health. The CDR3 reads CASSQDDRGTGLQYF. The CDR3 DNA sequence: TGCGCCAGCAGCCAAGACGACCGGGGGACAGGGCTTCAGTACTTC.